This note documents a single T cell receptor (beta chain) sequence. Its specificity is unknown. Germline V gives CDR1 SNHLY, CDR2 FYNNEI. V was cut by 3 bases and J by 2 bases, with 19 bases left in between. CDR3 length: 17 amino acids. These data belong to a study of PD-1 blockade in classical Hodgkin lymphoma. General study points: Reports described newly diagnosed patients as having lower baseline TCR diversity than healthy donors.

Every patient relapsed after autologous stem cell transplantation, and brentuximab vedotin exposure varied. TCRdb's table, derived via immunoSEQ multiplex PCR, lists solely in-frame clones and lacks some. The sample shows some 41,000 clones, around 86% of them seen only once. The V call is TRBV2, the J call TRBJ2-5; TRBD2 might be the D (7 bases). The receptor was isolated from a human donor with classical Hodgkin lymphoma. The sequencing here drew on peripheral blood mononuclear cells (PBMCs), taken before the second cycle of nivolumab. The CDR3 sequence: CASSDSLAGGQQETQYF. Here the CDR3 DNA reads TGTGCCAGCAGTGACTCCCTCGCCGGGGGGCAGCAAGAGACCCAGTACTTC.